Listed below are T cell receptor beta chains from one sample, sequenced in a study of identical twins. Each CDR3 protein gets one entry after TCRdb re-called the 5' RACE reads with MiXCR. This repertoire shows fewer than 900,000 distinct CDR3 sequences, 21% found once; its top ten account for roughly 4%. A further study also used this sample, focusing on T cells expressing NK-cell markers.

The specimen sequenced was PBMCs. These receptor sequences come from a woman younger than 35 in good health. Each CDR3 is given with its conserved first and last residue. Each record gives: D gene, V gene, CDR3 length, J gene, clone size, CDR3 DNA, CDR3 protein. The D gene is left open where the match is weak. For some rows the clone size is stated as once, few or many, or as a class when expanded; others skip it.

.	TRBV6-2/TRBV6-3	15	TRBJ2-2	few	TGTGCCAGCAGTAAACAGGGAGCGGACACCGGGGAGCTGTTTTTT	CASSKQGADTGELFF
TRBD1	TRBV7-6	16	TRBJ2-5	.	TGTGCCAGCTCGGACAGGGTACGAGTCCCCCGAGAGACCCAGTACTTC	CASSDRVRVPRETQYF
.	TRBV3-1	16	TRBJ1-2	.	.	CASSQGSGQGPSGYTF
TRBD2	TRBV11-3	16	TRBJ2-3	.	TGTGCCAGCAGCTTAGGACGGCGGGAGCGCACAGATACGCAGTATTTT	CASSLGRRERTDTQYF
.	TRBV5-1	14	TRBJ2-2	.	TGCGCCAGCAGTACTGGATTTTTAACCGGGGAGCTGTTTTTT	CASSTGFLTGELFF
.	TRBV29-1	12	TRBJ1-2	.	TGCAGCGTCCGAAGGGAGGGGCTTGGCTACACCTTC	CSVRREGLGYTF
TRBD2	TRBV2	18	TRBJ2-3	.	TGTACCAGCAGTCCCGGGACTAGCGGGTCGGAAGAGACAGATACGCAGTATTTT	CTSSPGTSGSEETDTQYF
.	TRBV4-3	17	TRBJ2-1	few	TGCGCCAGCAGCCAAGAAGGGGTCAAAGGGAGTCGCAATGAGCAGTTCTTC	CASSQEGVKGSRNEQFF
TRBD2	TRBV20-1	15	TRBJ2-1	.	TGCAGTGCTAGAGATCTGACTAGCGGGATCAATGAGCAGTTCTTC	CSARDLTSGINEQFF
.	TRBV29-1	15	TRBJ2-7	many	TGCAGCGTTGCAGGCCAGGGCCTCAATGACTACGAGCAGTACTTC	CSVAGQGLNDYEQYF
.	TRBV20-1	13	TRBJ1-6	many	TGCAGTGCTATAAGGACAGTTAATTCACCCCTCCACTTT	CSAIRTVNSPLHF
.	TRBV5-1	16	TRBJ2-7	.	TGCGCCAGCAGCTTAGCCAGCGGCTCTAGCTCCTACGAGCAGTACTTC	CASSLASGSSSYEQYF
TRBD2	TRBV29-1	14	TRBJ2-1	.	TGCAGCGTGAAAGGACTAGCGGGCGTGCATGAGCAGTTCTTC	CSVKGLAGVHEQFF
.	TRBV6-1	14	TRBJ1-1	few	TGTGCCAGCACCCTGACGGAAAAGAACACTGAAGCTTTCTTT	CASTLTEKNTEAFF
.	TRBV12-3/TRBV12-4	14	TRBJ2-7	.	TGTGCCAGCAGTTTGCAGGGCAATGTCTACGAGCAGTACTTC	CASSLQGNVYEQYF
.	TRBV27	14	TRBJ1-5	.	TGTGCCAGCAGTCCCCGCGTTATCAATCAGCCCCAGCATTTT	CASSPRVINQPQHF
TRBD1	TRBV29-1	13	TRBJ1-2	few	TGCAGCGCCCTGGACAGGGTCGATTATGGCTACACCTTC	CSALDRVDYGYTF
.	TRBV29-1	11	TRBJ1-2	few	TGCAGCGTTGGGTGGGGGAATGGCTACACCTTC	CSVGWGNGYTF
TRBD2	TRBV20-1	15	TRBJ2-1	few	TGCAGTGCTGGGGGGACTAGAACCTCCTACAATGAGCAGTTCTTC	CSAGGTRTSYNEQFF
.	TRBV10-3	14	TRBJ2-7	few	TGTGCCATCAGTGACTCTGCCGGACACTACGAGCAGTACTTC	CAISDSAGHYEQYF
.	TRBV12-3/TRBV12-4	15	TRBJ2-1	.	TGTGCCAGCAGTTCTCCTTCGAGCCTCTACAATGAGCAGTTCTTC	CASSSPSSLYNEQFF
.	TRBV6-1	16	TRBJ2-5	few	TGTGCCAGCAGCTCCCAAGGTGGGGGGGGCAAAGAGACCCAGTACTTC	CASSSQGGGGKETQYF
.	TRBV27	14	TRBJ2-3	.	TGTGCCAGCAAAGTCGAGGGCACCACAGATACGCAGTATTTT	CASKVEGTTDTQYF
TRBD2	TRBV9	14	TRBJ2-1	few	TGTGCCAGCAGCGTAGCTAGCGGGGGGCCGGTTCAGTTCTTC	CASSVASGGPVQFF
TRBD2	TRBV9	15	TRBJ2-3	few	TGTGCCAGCAGCCTACAAGCGGGAGAAACAGATACGCAGTATTTT	CASSLQAGETDTQYF
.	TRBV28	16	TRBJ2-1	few	TGTGCCAGCAGTTTGTACGGGACTCGAACCTACAATGAGCAGTTCTTC	CASSLYGTRTYNEQFF
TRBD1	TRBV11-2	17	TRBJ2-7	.	TGTGCCAGCAGCTTACCCTCAACCGGGACAGGGGAACGGGAGCAGTACTTC	CASSLPSTGTGEREQYF
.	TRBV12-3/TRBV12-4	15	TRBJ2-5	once	TGTGCCAGCAGTGCCCTTGGTGTGGATTTCGAGACCCAGTACTTC	CASSALGVDFETQYF
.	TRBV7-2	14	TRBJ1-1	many	TGTGCCAGCAGCTTTAGCCCTGGGGACACTGAAGCTTTCTTT	CASSFSPGDTEAFF
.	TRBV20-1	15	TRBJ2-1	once	TGCAGTGCTAGTTTATGGGCGGGGGCGTACAATGAGCAGTTCTTC	CSASLWAGAYNEQFF
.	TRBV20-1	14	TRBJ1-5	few	TGCAGTGCGGCCAGGGGACCTAGCAATCAGCCCCAGCATTTT	CSAARGPSNQPQHF
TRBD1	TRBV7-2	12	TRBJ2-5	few	TGTGCCAGCAGCGTCCGACAGGGGACCCAGTACTTC	CASSVRQGTQYF
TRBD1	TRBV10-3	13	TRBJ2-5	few	TGTGCCATCAGACAGGGGGGAGAAGAGACCCAGTACTTC	CAIRQGGEETQYF
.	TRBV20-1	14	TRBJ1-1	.	TGCAGTGCTAGCCCCCAGGGGTACGGCACTGAAGCTTTCTTT	CSASPQGYGTEAFF
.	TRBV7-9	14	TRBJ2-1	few	TGTGCCAGCAGCTCAGATACTAGACGGAATGAGCAGTTCTTC	CASSSDTRRNEQFF
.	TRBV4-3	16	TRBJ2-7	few	TGCGCCAGCAGCCAAGATCTGCTCGACAGGTCCTACGAGCAGTACTTC	CASSQDLLDRSYEQYF
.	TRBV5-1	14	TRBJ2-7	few	TGCGCCAGCAGCTCCTTGGGGACTGGGTACGAGCAGTACTTC	CASSSLGTGYEQYF
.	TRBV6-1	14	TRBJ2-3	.	TGTGCCAGCATGGTCCCGGGGAGCACAGATACGCAGTATTTT	CASMVPGSTDTQYF
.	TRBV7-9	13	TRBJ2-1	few	TGTGCCAGCAGCTTAGAAGCGGACAATGAGCAGTTCTTC	CASSLEADNEQFF
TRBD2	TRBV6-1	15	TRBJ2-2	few	TGTGCCAGCAGTGAAGGCGGGAGTGACACCGGGGAGCTGTTTTTT	CASSEGGSDTGELFF
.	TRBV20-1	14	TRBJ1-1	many	TGCAGTGCTCGCAGAATAGGGGGGAACACTGAAGCTTTCTTT	CSARRIGGNTEAFF
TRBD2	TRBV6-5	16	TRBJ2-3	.	TGTGCCAGCAGTTACTCGCCTAGCGGGGCCCCAGATACGCAGTATTTT	CASSYSPSGAPDTQYF
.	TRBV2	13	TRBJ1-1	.	TGTGCCAGCAGTGAAGAGGGGAGGACTGAAGCTTTCTTT	CASSEEGRTEAFF
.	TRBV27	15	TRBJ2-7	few	TGTGCCAGCAGGGACATCGGGGGAAGTCCCTACGAGCAGTACTTC	CASRDIGGSPYEQYF
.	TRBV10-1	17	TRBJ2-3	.	TGCGCCAGCAGTGAGCCCGACGCCGGGACACGCACAGATACGCAGTATTTT	CASSEPDAGTRTDTQYF
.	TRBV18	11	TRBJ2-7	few	TGTGCCAGCTCAGGGCCTTCCGAGCAGTACTTC	CASSGPSEQYF